Below are 14 T cell receptor beta chains sequenced from a single sample in a study of low-dose radiotherapy and immunotherapy resistance in tumors. cDNA synthesis used a TRAV/TRBV-specific primer set for both chains. With a V-primer adapter and a constant-region primer, TCRs were amplified for about 19 PCR cycles. TCRdb independently ran MiXCR on the reads; one entry per CDR3 protein. The table lists 80,000 to 90,000 distinct CDR3 sequences, over 15% of them singletons. Indicated time point: before trial treatment. Material: PBMCs, obtained before treatment. These receptor sequences come from a male donor with prostate cancer.

As for this clonotype: A far larger clone is off by one base, so a read error is likely. V and J are TRBV20-1 and TRBJ2-7; 10 bases fit TRBD2. Unmatched junction bases numbered 13, after V lost 5 bases and J lost 12 bases. CDR1 and CDR2 from the germline V gene are DFQATT and SNEGSKA (reference sequence). There are 13 residues in the CDR3. The CDR3 region has the DNA TGCAGTGCTTTCGGGACTAGCGAAGAGACCCGGTACTTC. Its translation is CSAFGTSEETRYF.

At least ten counts were recorded for this clonotype. The CDR3 nucleotides are TGTGCCAGTATAGTCTCCCGACAAGTAAGATTTTTTCAGCCCCAGCATTTT. Protein: CASIVSRQVRFFQPQHF. The chain combines TRBV19 with TRBJ1-5; D is unclear. Trimming stripped 7 bases from V and 6 bases from J, with 25 bases between. Per germline, CDR1 LNHDA and CDR2 SQIVND (reference sequence). The CDR3 runs to 17 residues.

CDR3 DNA sequence: TGTGCCAGCAGTCCCGGGACTAATGCGGATACGCAGTATTTT. Translating gives CASSPGTNADTQYF. The chain is built from TRBV6-2 or TRBV6-3 and TRBJ2-3; TRBD2 aligns across 7 bases. The CDR3 extends over 14 amino acids. V lost 5 bases, J lost 6 bases, and 8 bases stayed unmatched. Per the germline V gene, CDR1 is MNHEY and CDR2 is SVGEGT.

This clonotype was observed many times. The V gene is TRBV7-6, the J gene TRBJ2-1; D not certain. This CDR3 contains 15 residues. Germline V gene data show CDR1 as SGHVS and CDR2 as FNYEAQ. V lost 3 bases and J 5 bases, leaving 14 bases between the germline ends. In nucleotides, the CDR3 is TGTGCCAGCAGCTTTTTGATGGCTGCGGACAATGAGCAGTTCTTC. It codes for CASSFLMAADNEQFF.

This clonotype occurred a few times. This chain joins TRBV5-1 and TRBJ1-5, with unresolved D. This CDR3 contains 16 residues. The V gene's germline CDR1 is SGHRS and CDR2 YFSETQ. V was shortened by 0 bases and J by 0 bases, with 10 bases between the two germline ends. CDR3 residues: CASSLGPLGSNQPQHF. In DNA form, the CDR3 reads TGCGCCAGCAGCTTGGGTCCGTTGGGTAGCAATCAGCCCCAGCATTTT.

This clonotype was picked up many times. The V call is TRBV2, the J call TRBJ2-3; possibly TRBD1 or TRBD2 for D (5 bases each). Between the trimmed V and J ends, which lost 3 bases and 0 bases, there was a span of 19 bases. In germline, CDR1 is SNHLY, CDR2 FYNNEI. This CDR3 region has 18 residues. CDR3 DNA sequence: TGTGCCAGCAGTGATGGGGCCAGCGGCTCTCCTAGCACAGATACGCAGTATTTT. Translating it yields CASSDGASGSPSTDTQYF.

This clonotype was seen at least ten times. V gene TRBV2 combines with J gene TRBJ2-5; D not resolved. Trimming removed 5 bases from V and 1 base from J, with 8 bases in between. The CDR3 spans 13 residues. CDR1 and CDR2 from the germline V gene are SNHLY and FYNNEI. The CDR3 protein is CASSTESQETQYF. The DNA for the CDR3 is TGTGCCAGCAGTACAGAGTCCCAAGAGACCCAGTACTTC.

This chain's CDR3 is CASSPRLADTDTQYF. CDR3 bases: TGTGCCAGCAGCCCGCGACTAGCGGACACAGATACGCAGTATTTT. The rearrangement links TRBV7-8 to TRBJ2-3; 9 bases agree with TRBD2. Per germline, CDR1 SGHVS and CDR2 FQNEAQ. With V trimmed by 5 bases and J by 2 bases, 5 bases remained unmatched. The CDR3 loop spans 15 amino acids.

This clonotype was picked up many times. V is TRBV28 and J is TRBJ2-7, with D hard to call. CDR3 length: 13 amino acids. V was cut by 5 bases and J by 2 bases, with 10 bases left in between. CDR1 and CDR2 from the germline V gene are MDHEN and SYDVKM. The CDR3 nucleotides are TGTGCCAGCAGTACGCAATCTACCTACGAGCAGTACTTC. Translating it yields CASSTQSTYEQYF. Full variable domain (rest looked up from reference TRBV28 and TRBJ2-7): DVKVTQSSRYLVKRTGEKVFLECVQDMDHENMFWYRQDPGLGLRLIYFSYDVKMKEKGDIPEGYSVSREKKERFSLILESASTNQTSMYLCASSTQSTYEQYFGPGTRLTVT.

In its sample, this clonotype was seen many times. The chain uses TRBV7-2 and TRBJ1-3; the D gene is possibly TRBD1 (6 bases). V lost 5 bases and J lost 2, with 10 bases in between. The CDR3 sequence is 14 residues long. Germline V gene data show CDR1 as SGHTA and CDR2 as FQGNSA. In DNA form, the CDR3 reads TGTGCCAGCAGCCCAAACAGGGCTGGAAACACCATATATTTT. It codes for CASSPNRAGNTIYF.

The table lists this clonotype with many counts. The chain combines TRBV11-2 with TRBJ1-1; possible D gene TRBD1, 5 bases. This CDR3 comprises 13 residues. The V gene's germline CDR1 is SGHAT and CDR2 FQNNGV. The V gene lost 4 bases and the J gene lost 10 bases, with 16 bases spanning the gap. The CDR3 DNA reads TGTGCCAGCAGCTCGGGGCGGCCCCCCATAGCTTTCTTT. Protein: CASSSGRPPIAFF.

This clonotype was found many times. The rearrangement joins TRBV29-1 to TRBJ1-5, with TRBD1 as a possible D gene (6 bases). V gave up 7 bases and J gave up 11 bases, with 18 bases separating them. This CDR3 region has 12 residues. Germline values: CDR1 SQVTM, CDR2 ANQGSEA. CDR3: CSAQSGGEAQHF. The CDR3 DNA reads as TGCAGCGCCCAGTCGGGGGGCGAGGCCCAGCATTTT.

Worth noting for this clonotype: At one of its ends the junction is not consistent with the germline gene, which may arise from a read error. The genes are TRBV5-4 and TRBJ1-5; D might be TRBD1 (6 bases). Germline CDR1 reads SGHNT; CDR2 reads YYREEE (reference sequence). This CDR3 contains 12 residues. The CDR3 region has the DNA TGTGCCAGCAGCTTGGCCGGGGGACATCCTCTTTTT. Protein sequence: CASSLAGGHPLF. The whole variable domain, remainder taken from reference TRBV5-4 and TRBJ1-5, is ETGVTQSPTHLIKTRGQQVTLRCSSQSGHNTVSWYQQALGQGPQFIFQYYREEENGRGNFPPRFSGLQFPNYSSELNVNALELDDSALYLCASSLAGGHPLFGDGTRLSIL.

This clonotype occurred many times. V and J are TRBV7-2 and TRBJ2-3; D may be TRBD1 or TRBD2 (6 bases each). Germline assignment: CDR1 SGHTA and CDR2 FQGNSA. This CDR3 has 14 residues. Trimming removed 5 bases at V and 7 bases at J, with 16 bases between. The CDR3 DNA sequence: TGTGCCAGCAGCCATCGTGGGGGGCGAAATACGCAGTATTTT. Translated, it gives CASSHRGGRNTQYF. Complete variable domain (other parts from reference TRBV7-2 and TRBJ2-3): GAGVSQSPSNKVTEKGKDVELRCDPISGHTALYWYRQSLGQGLEFLIYFQGNSAPDKSGLPSDRFSAERTGGSVSTLTIQRTQQEDSAVYLCASSHRGGRNTQYFGPGTRLTVL.